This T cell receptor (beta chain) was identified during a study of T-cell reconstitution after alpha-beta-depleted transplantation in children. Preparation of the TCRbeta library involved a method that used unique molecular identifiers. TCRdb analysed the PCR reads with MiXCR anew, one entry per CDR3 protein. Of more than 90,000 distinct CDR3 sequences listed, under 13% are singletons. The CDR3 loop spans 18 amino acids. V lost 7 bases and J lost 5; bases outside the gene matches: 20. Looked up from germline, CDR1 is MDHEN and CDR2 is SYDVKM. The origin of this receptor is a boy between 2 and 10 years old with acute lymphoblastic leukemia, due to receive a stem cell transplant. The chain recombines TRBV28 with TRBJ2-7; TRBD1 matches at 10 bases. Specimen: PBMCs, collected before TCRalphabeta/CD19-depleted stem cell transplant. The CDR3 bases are TGTGCCAGCATTCCCGTAGGTATTGGGACAGGGGTCTTCAACGAGCAGTACTTC. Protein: CASIPVGIGTGVFNEQYF.